This T cell receptor (beta chain) stems from a study of naive and memory T cell subsets. Reverse transcription of blood and skin TCR RNA was primed at alpha and beta constant regions. TCRdb redid the calling of the UMI-ligation and nested PCR reads with MiXCR, one entry per CDR3 protein. In the table there are around 20,000 distinct CDR3 sequences, about a tenth of which are singletons. From germline, CDR1 is LNHDA and CDR2 SQIVND (reference sequence). Trimming pared 1 base from V and 5 bases from J, leaving 14 bases between. CDR3 size: 16 residues. This clonotype has a count of ten or more. Indicated treatment: skin biopsy from PPD injection site in Mantoux-positive individual. Input was about 1 to 1,100 ng of DNase-treated total RNA without cell sorting.

The rearrangement links TRBV19 to TRBJ2-2, with unresolved D. Sequencing used skin, obtained from a tuberculin skin test site. This clonotype originated in an adult in good health. CDR3 sequence: CASSIAPARRTGELFF. Written as DNA, the CDR3 is TGTGCCAGTAGTATAGCGCCCGCCCGGCGGACCGGGGAGCTGTTTTTT.